This T cell receptor beta chain was recovered during a study of PD-1 blockade in mismatch repair-deficient tumors. Regarding the study as a whole: Rapid post-treatment expansion, then contraction, generally preceding radiologic response, marked tumor-resident clones.

About this clone: Its target is not known.

Per the germline V gene, CDR1 is SGHNT and CDR2 is YENEEA. V dropped 3 bases and J dropped 6; count of bases not matched to a gene: 12. The CDR3 covers 17 residues. This table comes from immunoSEQ multiplex PCR, and its TCRdb copy is limited to in-frame clones, with some not included. Among roughly 50,000 clones listed, 65% to 85% were seen once. The sequence was collected from an adult with mismatch repair-deficient cancer. The V call is TRBV11-3, the J call TRBJ2-1; 9 bases align to TRBD2. Source: peripheral blood, taken more than 19 weeks after starting pembrolizumab. The CDR3 region has the DNA TGTGCCAGCAGCTTCGGCCCGGGACTAGCCGAGAGCAATGAGCAGTTCTTC. Translation: CASSFGPGLAESNEQFF.